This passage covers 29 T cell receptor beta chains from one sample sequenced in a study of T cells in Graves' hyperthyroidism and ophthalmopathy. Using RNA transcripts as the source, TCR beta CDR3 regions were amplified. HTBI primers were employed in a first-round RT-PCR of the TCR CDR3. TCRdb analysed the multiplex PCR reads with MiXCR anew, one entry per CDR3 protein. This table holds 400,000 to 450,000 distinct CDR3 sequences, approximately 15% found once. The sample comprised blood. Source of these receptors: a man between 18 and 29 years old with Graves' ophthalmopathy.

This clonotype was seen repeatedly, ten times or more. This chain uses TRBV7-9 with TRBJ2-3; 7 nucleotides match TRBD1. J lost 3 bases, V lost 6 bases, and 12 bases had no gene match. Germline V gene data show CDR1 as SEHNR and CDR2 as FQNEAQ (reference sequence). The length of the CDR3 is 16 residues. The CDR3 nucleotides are TGTGCCAGCAGTTCCCCAGGGGGTGGAGGTACAGATACGCAGTATTTT. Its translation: CASSSPGGGGTDTQYF. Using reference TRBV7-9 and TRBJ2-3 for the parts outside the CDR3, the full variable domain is DTGVSQNPRHKITKRGQNVTFRCDPISEHNRLYWYRQTLGQGPEFLTYFQNEAQLEKSRLLSDRFSAERPKGSFSTLEIQRTEQGDSAMYLCASSSPGGGGTDTQYFGPGTRLTVL.

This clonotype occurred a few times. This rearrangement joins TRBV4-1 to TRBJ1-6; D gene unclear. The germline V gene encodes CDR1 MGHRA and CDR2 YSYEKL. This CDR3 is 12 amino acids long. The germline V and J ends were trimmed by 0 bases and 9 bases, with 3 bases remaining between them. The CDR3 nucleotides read TGCGCCAGCAGCCAAGAGCTTTCACCCCTCCACTTT. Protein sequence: CASSQELSPLHF.

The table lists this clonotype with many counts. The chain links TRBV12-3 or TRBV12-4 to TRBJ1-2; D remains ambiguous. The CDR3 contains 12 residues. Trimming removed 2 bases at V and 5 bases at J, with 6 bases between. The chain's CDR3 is CASSLRSYGYTF. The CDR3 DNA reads TGTGCCAGCAGTTTAAGGTCTTATGGCTACACCTTC.

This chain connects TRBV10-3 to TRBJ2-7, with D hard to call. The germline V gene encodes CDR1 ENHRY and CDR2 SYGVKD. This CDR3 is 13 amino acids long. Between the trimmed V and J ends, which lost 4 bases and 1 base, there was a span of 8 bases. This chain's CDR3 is CAISGAGSYEQYF. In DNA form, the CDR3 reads TGTGCCATCAGTGGGGCAGGTTCCTACGAGCAGTACTTC.

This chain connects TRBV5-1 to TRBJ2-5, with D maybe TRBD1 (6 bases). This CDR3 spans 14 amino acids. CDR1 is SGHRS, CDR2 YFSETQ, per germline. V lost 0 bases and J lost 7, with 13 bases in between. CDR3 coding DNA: TGCGCCAGCAGCTTGGAAGGTTTAGGGGGGACCCAGTACTTC. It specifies CASSLEGLGGTQYF.

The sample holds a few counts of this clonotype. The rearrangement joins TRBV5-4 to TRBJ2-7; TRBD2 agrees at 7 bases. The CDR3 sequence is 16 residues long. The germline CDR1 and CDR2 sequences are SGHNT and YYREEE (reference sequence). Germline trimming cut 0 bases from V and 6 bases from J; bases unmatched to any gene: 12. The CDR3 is CASSLGASAGELEQYF. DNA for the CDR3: TGTGCCAGCAGCTTGGGGGCTAGCGCGGGGGAGCTCGAGCAGTACTTC. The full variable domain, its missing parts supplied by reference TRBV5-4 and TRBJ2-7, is ETGVTQSPTHLIKTRGQQVTLRCSSQSGHNTVSWYQQALGQGPQFIFQYYREEENGRGNFPPRFSGLQFPNYSSELNVNALELDDSALYLCASSLGASAGELEQYFGPGTRLTVT.

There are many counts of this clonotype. The CDR3 region has the DNA TGTGCCAGCAAACTAGCGGGGGCCGTCCATGAGCAGTTCTTC. The encoded protein is CASKLAGAVHEQFF. V is TRBV5-6 and J is TRBJ2-1; the match to TRBD2 covers 11 bases. The CDR3 consists of 14 residues. Trimming took 6 bases from V and 8 from J; bases not matched to a gene: 7. Looked up from germline, CDR1 is SGHDT and CDR2 is YYEEEE.

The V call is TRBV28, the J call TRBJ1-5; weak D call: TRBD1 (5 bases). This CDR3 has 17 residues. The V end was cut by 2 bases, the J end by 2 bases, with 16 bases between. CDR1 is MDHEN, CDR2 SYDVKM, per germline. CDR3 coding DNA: TGTGCCAGCAGTTTAAGGGGCCAGGCCTTTGGCAATCAGCCCCAGCATTTT. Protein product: CASSLRGQAFGNQPQHF. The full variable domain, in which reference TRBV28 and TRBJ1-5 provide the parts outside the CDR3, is DVKVTQSSRYLVKRTGEKVFLECVQDMDHENMFWYRQDPGLGLRLIYFSYDVKMKEKGDIPEGYSVSREKKERFSLILESASTNQTSMYLCASSLRGQAFGNQPQHFGDGTRLSIL.

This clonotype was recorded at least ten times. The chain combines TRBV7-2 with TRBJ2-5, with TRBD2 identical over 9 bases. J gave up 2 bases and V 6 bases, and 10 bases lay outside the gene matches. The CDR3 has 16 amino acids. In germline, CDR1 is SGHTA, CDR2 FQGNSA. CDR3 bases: TGTGCCAGCAGATTCGGACTAGCGACATATCAAGAGACCCAGTACTTC. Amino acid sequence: CASRFGLATYQETQYF.

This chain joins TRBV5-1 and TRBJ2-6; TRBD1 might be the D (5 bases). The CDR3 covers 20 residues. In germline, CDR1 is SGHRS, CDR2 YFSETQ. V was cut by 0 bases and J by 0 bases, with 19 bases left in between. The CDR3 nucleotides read TGCGCCAGCAGCTTGGCGGTGGATGGGGCCAAATCCTCTGGGGCCAACGTCCTGACTTTC. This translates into CASSLAVDGAKSSGANVLTF.

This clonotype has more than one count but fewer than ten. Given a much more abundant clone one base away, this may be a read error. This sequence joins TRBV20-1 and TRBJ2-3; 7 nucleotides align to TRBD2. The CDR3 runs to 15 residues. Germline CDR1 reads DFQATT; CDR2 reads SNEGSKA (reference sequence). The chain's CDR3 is CGATRLAFHTDTQYF. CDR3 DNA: TGCGGTGCTACCCGACTAGCCTTCCACACAGATACGCAGTATTTT.

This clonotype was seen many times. This CDR3 reads CSVEGPEGTEAFF. DNA of the CDR3: TGCAGCGTTGAAGGGCCCGAGGGCACTGAAGCTTTCTTT. The chain joins TRBV29-1 to TRBJ1-1; D remains ambiguous. Trimming left V 1 base short and J 4 bases short, with 10 bases between. In germline, CDR1 is SQVTM, CDR2 ANQGSEA. The CDR3 has 13 residues.

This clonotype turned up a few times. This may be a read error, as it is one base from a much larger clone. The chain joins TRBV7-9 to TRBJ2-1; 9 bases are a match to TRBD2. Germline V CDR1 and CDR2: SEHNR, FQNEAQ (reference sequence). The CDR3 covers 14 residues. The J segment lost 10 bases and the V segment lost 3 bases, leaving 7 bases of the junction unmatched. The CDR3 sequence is CASSFASGTGEQFF. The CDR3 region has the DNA TGTGCCAGCAGCTTCGCTAGCGGGACGGGGGAGCAGTTCTTC.

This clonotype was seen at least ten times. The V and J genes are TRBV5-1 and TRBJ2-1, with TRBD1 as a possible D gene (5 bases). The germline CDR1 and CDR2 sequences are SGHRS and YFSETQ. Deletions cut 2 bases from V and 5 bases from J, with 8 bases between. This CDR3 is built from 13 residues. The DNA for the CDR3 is TGCGCCAGCAGCTTCAGGGCGAACAATGAGCAGTTCTTC. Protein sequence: CASSFRANNEQFF.

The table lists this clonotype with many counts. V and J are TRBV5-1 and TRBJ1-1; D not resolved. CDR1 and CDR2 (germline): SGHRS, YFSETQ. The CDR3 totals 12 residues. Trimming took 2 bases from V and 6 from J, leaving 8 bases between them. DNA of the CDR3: TGCGCCAGCAGCTTTTCAGGCGCTGAAGCTTTCTTT. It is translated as CASSFSGAEAFF.

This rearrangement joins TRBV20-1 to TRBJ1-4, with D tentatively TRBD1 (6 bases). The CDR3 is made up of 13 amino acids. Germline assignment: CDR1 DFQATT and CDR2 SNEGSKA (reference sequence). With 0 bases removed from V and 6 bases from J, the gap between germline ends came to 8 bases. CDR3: CSAREGGHEKLFF. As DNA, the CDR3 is TGCAGTGCTAGAGAAGGGGGACATGAAAAACTGTTTTTT.

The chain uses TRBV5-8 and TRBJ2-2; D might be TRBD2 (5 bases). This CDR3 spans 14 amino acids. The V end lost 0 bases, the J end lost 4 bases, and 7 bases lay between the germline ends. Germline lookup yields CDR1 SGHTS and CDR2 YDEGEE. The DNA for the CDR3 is TGTGCCAGCAGCTTGGTACTAGGCACCGGGGAGCTGTTTTTT. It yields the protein CASSLVLGTGELFF.

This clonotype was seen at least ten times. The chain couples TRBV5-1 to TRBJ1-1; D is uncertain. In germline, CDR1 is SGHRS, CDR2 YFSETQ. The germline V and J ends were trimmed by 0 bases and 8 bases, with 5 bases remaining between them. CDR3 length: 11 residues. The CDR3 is CASSLEQEAFF. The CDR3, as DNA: TGCGCCAGCAGCTTGGAGCAGGAAGCTTTCTTT.

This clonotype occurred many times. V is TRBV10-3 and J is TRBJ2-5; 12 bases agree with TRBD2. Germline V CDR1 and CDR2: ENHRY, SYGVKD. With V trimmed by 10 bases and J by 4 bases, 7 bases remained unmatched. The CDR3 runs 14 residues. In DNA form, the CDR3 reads TGTGCCACCCGGACTAGCGGGGAGAGAGAGACCCAGTACTTC. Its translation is CATRTSGERETQYF.

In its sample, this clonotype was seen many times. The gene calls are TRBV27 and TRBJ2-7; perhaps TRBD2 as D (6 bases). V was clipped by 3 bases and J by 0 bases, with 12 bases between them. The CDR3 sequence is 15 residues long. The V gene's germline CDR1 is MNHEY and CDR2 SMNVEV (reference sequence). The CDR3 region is CASSFGGEGSYEQYF. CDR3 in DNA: TGTGCCAGCAGTTTCGGGGGAGAAGGCTCCTACGAGCAGTACTTC.

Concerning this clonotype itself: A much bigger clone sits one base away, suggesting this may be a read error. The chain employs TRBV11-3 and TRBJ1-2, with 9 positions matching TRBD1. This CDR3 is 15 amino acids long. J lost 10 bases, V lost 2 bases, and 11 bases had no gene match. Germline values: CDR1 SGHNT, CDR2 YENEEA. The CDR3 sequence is CASSLNGQGHNDYTF. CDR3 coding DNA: TGTGCCAGCAGCTTAAATGGACAGGGGCACAACGACTACACCTTC.

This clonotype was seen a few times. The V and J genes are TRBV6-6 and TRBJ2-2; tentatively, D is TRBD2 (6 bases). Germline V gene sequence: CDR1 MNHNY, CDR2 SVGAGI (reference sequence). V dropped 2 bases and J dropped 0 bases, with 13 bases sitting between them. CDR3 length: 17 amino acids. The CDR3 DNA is TGTGCCAGCAGTTACGGGCGGGGCGGGTCGAACACCGGGGAGCTGTTTTTT. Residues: CASSYGRGGSNTGELFF.

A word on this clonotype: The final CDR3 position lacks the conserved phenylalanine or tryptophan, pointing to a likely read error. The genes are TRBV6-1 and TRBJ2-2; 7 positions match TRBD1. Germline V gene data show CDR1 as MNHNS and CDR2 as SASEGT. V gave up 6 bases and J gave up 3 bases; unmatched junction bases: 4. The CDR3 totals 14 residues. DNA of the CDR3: TGTGCCAGCAGAGCCCAGGGGGACACCGGGGAGCTGTTTTCT. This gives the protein CASRAQGDTGELFS.

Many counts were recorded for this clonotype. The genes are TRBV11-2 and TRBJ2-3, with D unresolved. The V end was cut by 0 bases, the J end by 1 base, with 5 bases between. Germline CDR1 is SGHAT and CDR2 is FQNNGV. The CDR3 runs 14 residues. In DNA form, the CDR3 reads TGTGCCAGCAGCTTAGACCGAGGCACAGATACGCAGTATTTT. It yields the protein CASSLDRGTDTQYF. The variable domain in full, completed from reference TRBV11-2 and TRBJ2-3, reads EAGVAQSPRYKIIEKRQSVAFWCNPISGHATLYWYQQILGQGPKLLIQFQNNGVVDDSQLPKDRFSAERLKGVDSTLKIQPAKLEDSAVYLCASSLDRGTDTQYFGPGTRLTVL.

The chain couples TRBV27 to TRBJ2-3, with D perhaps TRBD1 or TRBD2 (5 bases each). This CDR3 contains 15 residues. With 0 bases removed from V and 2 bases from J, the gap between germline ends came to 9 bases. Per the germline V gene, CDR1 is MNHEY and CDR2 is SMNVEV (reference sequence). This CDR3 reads CASSLSRGPTDTQYF. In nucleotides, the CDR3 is TGTGCCAGCAGTTTATCGAGGGGACCCACAGATACGCAGTATTTT.

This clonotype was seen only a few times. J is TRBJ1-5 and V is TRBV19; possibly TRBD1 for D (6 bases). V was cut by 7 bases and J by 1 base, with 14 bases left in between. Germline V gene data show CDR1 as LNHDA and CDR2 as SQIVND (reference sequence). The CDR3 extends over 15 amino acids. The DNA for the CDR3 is TGTGCCAGTACCATTAACAGGGACAGCAATCAGCCCCAGCATTTT. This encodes CASTINRDSNQPQHF.

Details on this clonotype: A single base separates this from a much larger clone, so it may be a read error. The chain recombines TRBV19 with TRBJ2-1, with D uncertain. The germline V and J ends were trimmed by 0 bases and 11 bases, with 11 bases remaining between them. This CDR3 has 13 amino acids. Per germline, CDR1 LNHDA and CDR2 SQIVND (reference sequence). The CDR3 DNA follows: TGTGCCAGTAGTATAGATCGCCTACCACAGCAGTTCTTC. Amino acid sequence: CASSIDRLPQQFF. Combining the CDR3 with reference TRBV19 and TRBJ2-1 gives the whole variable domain DGGITQSPKYLFRKEGQNVTLSCEQNLNHDAMYWYRQDPGQGLRLIYYSQIVNDFQKGDIAEGYSVSREKKESFPLTVTSAQKNPTAFYLCASSIDRLPQQFFGPGTRLTVL.

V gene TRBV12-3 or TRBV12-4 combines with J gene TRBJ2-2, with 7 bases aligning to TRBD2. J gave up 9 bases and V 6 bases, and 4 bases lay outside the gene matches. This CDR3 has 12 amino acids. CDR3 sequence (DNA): TGTGCCAGCAGGCGGGGGACTCGGGAGCTGTTTTTT. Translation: CASRRGTRELFF.

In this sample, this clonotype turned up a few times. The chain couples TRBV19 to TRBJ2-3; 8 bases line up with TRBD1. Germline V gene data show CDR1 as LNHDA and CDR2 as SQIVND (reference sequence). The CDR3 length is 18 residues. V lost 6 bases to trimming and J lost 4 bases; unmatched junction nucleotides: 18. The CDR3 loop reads CASSEYPPRTGIADTQYF. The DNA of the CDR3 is TGTGCCAGTAGCGAATACCCCCCCCGGACAGGGATTGCAGATACGCAGTATTTT.